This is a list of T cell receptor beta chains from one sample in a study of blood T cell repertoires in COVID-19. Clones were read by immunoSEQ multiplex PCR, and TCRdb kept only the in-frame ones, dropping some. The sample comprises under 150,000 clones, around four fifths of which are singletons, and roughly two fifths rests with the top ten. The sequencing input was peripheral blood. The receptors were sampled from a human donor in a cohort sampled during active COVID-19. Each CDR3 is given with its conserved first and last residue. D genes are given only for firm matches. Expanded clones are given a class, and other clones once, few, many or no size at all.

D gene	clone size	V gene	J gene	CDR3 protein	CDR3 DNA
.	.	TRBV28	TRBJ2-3	CASSTTGRGTDTQYF	TGTGCCAGCAGTACCACAGGGCGCGGCACAGATACGCAGTATTTT
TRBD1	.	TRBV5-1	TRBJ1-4	CASSLETGGLSEKLFF	TGCGCCAGCAGCTTGGAGACAGGGGGACTTTCTGAAAAACTGTTTTTT
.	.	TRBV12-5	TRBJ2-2	CASGTGSRDGELFF	TGTGCTAGTGGTACAGGGAGTCGGGACGGGGAGCTGTTTTTT
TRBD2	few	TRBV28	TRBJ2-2	CASRSGGSPGELFF	TGTGCCAGCAGGAGCGGGGGGTCCCCCGGGGAGCTGTTTTTT
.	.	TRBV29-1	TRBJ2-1	CSVANTAEWFF	TGCAGCGTTGCAAACACAGCAGAATGGTTCTTC
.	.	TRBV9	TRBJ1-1	CASSVDRNTEAFF	TGTGCCAGCAGCGTCGACAGGAACACTGAAGCTTTCTTT
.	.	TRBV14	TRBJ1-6	CASSLSGNSPLHF	TGTGCCAGCAGCTTATCGGGGAATTCACCCCTCCACTTT
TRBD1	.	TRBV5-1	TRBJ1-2	CASSWRTGAVGGYTF	TGCGCCAGCAGCTGGAGGACAGGGGCGGTCGGTGGCTACACCTTC
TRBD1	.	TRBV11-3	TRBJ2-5	CASSPPATGGETQYF	TGTGCCAGCAGCCCACCGGCAACAGGGGGGGAGACCCAGTACTTC
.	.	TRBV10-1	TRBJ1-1	CASSEMMGGTEAFF	TGCGCCAGCAGTGAAATGATGGGGGGGACTGAAGCTTTCTTT
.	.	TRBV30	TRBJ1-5	CAWSASYQGNQPQHF	TGTGCCTGGAGTGCCTCTTACCAGGGCAATCAGCCCCAGCATTTT
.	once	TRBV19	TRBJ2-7	CASTSPNYEQYF	TGTGCCAGTACCTCACCTAATTACGAGCAGTACTTC
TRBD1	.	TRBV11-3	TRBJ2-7	CASSLGTGESYEQYF	TGTGCCAGCAGCTTGGGGACAGGGGAATCCTACGAGCAGTACTTC
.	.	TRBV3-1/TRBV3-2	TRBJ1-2	CASSHDGARAVGYTF	TGTGCCAGCAGCCACGATGGGGCCCGCGCGGTAGGCTACACCTTC
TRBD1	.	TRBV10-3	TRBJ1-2	CAISGTGRTDYGYTF	TGTGCCATTTCCGGGACAGGGCGTACGGACTATGGCTACACCTTC
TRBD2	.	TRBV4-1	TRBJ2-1	CASSQSMGGTYNEQFF	TGCGCCAGCAGCCAATCGATGGGGGGGACCTACAATGAGCAGTTCTTC
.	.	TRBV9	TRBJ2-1	CASSPRFGQNNEQFF	TGTGCCAGCAGCCCTCGCTTTGGACAGAACAATGAGCAGTTCTTC
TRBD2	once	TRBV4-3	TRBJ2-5	CASSQDHLERGATQYF	TGCGCCAGCAGCCAAGACCACCTCGAGCGGGGCGCGACCCAGTACTTC
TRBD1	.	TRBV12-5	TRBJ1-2	CASGLALGGQGNGYTF	TGTGCTAGTGGTTTGGCCCTGGGGGGACAGGGTAATGGCTACACCTTC
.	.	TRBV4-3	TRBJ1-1	CASSQDTGGADTEAFF	TGCGCCAGCAGCCAAGATACGGGGGGCGCGGACACTGAAGCTTTCTTT
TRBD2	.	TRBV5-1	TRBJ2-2	CASSLIAGGNTGELFF	TGCGCCAGCAGCTTGATAGCGGGGGGTAACACCGGGGAGCTGTTTTTT
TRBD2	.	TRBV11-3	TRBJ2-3	CASSPTSTGGRDTQYF	TGTGCCAGCAGCCCGACTAGCACGGGGGGAAGAGATACGCAGTATTTT
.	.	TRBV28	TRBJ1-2	CASSLVSINYGYTF	TGTGCCAGCAGTTTAGTCAGTATTAACTATGGCTACACCTTC
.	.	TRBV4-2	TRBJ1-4	CASSPSGEKLFF	TGTGCCAGCAGCCCTTCGGGGGAAAAACTGTTTTTT
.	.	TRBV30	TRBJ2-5	CAWTGSAKTQYF	TGTGCCTGGACAGGGTCGGCGAAGACCCAGTACTTC
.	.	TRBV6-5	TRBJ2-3	CASTLQGGDTQYF	TGTGCCAGCACCCTCCAAGGGGGAGATACGCAGTATTTT
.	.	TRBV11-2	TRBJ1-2	CASSFAEGQGYTF	TGTGCCAGCAGCTTCGCTGAGGGTCAGGGCTACACCTTC
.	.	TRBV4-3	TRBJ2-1	CASSRTAGSNNEQFF	TGCGCCAGCAGCCGAACGGCGGGGTCAAACAATGAGCAGTTCTTC
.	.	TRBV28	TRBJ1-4	CASLSWQAGEKLFF	TGTGCCAGCCTCAGTTGGCAGGCTGGCGAAAAACTGTTTTTT